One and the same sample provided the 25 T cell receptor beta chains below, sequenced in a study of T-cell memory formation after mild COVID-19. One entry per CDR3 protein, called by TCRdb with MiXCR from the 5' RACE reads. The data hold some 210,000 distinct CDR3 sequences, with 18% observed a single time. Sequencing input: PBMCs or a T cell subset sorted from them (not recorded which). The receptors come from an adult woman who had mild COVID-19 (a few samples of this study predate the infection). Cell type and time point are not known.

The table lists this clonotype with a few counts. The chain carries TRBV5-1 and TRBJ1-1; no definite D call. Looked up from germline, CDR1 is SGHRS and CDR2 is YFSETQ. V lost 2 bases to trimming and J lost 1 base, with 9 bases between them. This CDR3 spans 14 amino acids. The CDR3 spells CASSFLIQNTEAFF. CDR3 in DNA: TGCGCCAGCAGCTTCCTGATCCAGAACACTGAAGCTTTCTTT.

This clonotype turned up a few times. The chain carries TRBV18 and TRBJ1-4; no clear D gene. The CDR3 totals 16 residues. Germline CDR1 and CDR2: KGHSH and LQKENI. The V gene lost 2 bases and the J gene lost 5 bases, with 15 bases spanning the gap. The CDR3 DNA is TGTGCCAGCTCACCAAGGCAGGCGAATAAAAATGAAAAACTGTTTTTT. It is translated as CASSPRQANKNEKLFF.

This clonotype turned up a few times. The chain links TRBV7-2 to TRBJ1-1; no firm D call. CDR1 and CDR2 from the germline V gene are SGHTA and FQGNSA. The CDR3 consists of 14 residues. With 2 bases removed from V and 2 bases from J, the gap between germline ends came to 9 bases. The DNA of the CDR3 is TGTGCCAGCAGCTTAACGGTCTCAAACACTGAAGCTTTCTTT. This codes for CASSLTVSNTEAFF.

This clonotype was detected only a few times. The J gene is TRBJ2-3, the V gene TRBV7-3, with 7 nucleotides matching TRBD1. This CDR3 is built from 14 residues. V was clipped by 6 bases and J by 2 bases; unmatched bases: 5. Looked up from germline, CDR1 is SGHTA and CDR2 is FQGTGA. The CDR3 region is CASRRTGPTDTQYF. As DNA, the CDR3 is TGTGCCAGCAGGCGGACAGGCCCCACAGATACGCAGTATTTT.

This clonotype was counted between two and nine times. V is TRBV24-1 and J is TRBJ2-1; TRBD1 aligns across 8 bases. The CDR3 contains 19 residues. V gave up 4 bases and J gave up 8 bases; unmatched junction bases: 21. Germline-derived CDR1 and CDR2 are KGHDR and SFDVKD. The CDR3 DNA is TGTGCCACCAGTGACCGAATTACGCACAGGGGGAACCCCAGGGATGAGCAGTTCTTC. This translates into CATSDRITHRGNPRDEQFF.

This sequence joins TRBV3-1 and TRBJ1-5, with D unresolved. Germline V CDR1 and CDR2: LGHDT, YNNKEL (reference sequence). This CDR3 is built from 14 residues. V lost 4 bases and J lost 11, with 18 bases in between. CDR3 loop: CASSPSGGLRAQHF. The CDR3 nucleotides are TGTGCCAGCAGCCCGTCCGGAGGACTAAGAGCCCAGCATTTT.

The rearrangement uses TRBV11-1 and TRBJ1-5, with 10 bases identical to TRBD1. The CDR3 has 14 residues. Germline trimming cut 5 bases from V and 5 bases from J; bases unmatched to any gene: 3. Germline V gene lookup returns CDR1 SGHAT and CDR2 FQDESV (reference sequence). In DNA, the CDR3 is TGTGCCAGCAGCGCGGGACAGGGGCATCAGCCCCAGCATTTT. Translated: CASSAGQGHQPQHF.

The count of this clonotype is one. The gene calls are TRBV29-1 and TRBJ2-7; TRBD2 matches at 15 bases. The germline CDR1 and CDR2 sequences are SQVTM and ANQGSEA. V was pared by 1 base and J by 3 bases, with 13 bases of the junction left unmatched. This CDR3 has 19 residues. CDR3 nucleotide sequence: TGCAGCGTTGAAGTTAACACTGGGACTAGCGGGGGGCGAGGCTACGAGCAGTACTTC. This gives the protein CSVEVNTGTSGGRGYEQYF.

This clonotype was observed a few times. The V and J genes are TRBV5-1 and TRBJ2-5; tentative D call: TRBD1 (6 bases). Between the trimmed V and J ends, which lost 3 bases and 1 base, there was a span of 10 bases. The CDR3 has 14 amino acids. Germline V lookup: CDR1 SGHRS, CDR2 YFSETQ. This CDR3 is CASSSGQTQETQYF. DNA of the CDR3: TGCGCCAGCAGCTCCGGACAGACCCAAGAGACCCAGTACTTC.

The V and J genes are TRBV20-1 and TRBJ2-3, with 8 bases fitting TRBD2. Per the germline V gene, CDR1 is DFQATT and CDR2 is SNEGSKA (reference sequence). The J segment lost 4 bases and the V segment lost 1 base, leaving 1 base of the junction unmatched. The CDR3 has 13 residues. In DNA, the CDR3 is TGCAGTGCTAGAGCTAGCGGGTCAGATACGCAGTATTTT. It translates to CSARASGSDTQYF.

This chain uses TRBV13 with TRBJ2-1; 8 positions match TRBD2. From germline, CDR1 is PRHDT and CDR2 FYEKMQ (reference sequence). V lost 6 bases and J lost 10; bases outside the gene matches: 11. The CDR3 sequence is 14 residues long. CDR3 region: CASRLPVAGTEQFF. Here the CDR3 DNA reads TGTGCCAGCAGGCTCCCGGTAGCGGGGACGGAGCAGTTCTTC.

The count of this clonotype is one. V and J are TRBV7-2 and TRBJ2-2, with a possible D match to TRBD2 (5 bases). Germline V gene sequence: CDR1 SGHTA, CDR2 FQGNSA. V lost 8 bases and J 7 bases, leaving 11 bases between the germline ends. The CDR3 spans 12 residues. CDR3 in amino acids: CASLALRGELFF. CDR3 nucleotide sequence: TGTGCCAGCTTAGCGCTACGCGGGGAGCTGTTTTTT.

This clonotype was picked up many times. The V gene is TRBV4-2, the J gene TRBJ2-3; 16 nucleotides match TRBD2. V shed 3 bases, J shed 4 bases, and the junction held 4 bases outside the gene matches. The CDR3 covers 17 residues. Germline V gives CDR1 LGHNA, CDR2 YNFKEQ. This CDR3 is CASSQGLAGGPADTQYF. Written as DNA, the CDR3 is TGTGCCAGCAGCCAGGGACTAGCGGGAGGGCCGGCAGATACGCAGTATTTT.

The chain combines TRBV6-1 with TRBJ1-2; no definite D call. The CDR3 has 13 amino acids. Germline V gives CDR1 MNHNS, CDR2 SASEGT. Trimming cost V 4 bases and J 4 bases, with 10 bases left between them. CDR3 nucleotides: TGTGCCAGCAGTGTATCCGGGTCCTATGGCTACACCTTC. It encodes CASSVSGSYGYTF.

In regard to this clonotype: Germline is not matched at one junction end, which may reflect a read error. The CDR3 nucleotides are TGCGCCCGCAGCCAAGGGGGGACCTCGGGGGAGCAGTTCTTC. Protein product: CARSQGGTSGEQFF. This chain connects TRBV4-1 to TRBJ2-1; D possibly uses TRBD1 or TRBD2 (6 bases each). This CDR3 has 14 residues. Germline V gene data show CDR1 as MGHRA and CDR2 as YSYEKL.

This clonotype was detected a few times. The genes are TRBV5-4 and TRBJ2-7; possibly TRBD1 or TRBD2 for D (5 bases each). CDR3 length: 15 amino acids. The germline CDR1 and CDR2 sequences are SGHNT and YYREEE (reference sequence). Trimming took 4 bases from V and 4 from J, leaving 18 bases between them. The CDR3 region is CASSAPGPGGYEQYF. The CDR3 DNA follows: TGTGCCAGCAGCGCCCCGGGACCGGGCGGGTACGAGCAGTACTTC.

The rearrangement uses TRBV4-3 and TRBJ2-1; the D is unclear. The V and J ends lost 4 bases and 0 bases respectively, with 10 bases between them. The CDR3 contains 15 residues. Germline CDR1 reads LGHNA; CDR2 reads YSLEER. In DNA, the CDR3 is TGCGCCAGCAGCCTCCTCCAGGACTCCTACAATGAGCAGTTCTTC. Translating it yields CASSLLQDSYNEQFF.

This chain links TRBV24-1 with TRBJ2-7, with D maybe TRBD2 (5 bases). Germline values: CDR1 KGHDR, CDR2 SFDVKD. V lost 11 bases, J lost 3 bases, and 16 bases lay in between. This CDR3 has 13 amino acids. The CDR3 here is CAKGTSGNYEQYF. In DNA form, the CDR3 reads TGTGCCAAAGGCACCTCGGGGAACTACGAGCAGTACTTC.

The CDR3 DNA reads TGTGCCAGCACCACCGGGACCAACTATGGCTACACCTTC. This translates into CASTTGTNYGYTF. This rearrangement joins TRBV6-5 to TRBJ1-2, with D possibly being TRBD1 (5 bases). This CDR3 has 13 amino acids. Deletions cut 7 bases from V and 2 bases from J, with 11 bases between. The germline V gene encodes CDR1 MNHEY and CDR2 SVGAGI.

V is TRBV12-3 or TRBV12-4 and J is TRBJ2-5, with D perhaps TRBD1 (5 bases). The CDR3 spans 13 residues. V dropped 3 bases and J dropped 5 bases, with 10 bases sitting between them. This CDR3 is CASSFGARETQYF. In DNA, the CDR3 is TGTGCCAGCAGTTTTGGGGCGCGGGAGACCCAGTACTTC.

The CDR3 reads CAISDPITSGSSDTQYF. DNA of the CDR3: TGTGCCATCAGTGATCCGATTACTAGCGGGAGTTCAGATACGCAGTATTTT. The rearrangement links TRBV10-3 to TRBJ2-3; 11 nucleotides match TRBD2. This CDR3 spans 17 amino acids. The V segment lost 3 bases and the J segment 4 bases; nucleotides outside the gene matches: 9. Germline CDR1 and CDR2: ENHRY and SYGVKD.

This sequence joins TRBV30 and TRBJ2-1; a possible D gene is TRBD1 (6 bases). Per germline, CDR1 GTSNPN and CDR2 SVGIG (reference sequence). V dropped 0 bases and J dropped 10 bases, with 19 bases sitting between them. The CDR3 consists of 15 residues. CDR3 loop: CAWSVPAQGTREQFF. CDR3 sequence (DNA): TGTGCCTGGAGTGTACCCGCACAGGGAACACGAGAGCAGTTCTTC.

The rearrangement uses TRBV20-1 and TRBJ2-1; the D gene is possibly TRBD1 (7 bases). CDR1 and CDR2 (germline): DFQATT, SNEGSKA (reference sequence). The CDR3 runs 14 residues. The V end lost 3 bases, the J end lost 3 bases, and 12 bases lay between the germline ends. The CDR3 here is CSAREGADYNEQFF. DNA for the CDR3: TGCAGTGCTAGGGAGGGGGCGGACTACAATGAGCAGTTCTTC.

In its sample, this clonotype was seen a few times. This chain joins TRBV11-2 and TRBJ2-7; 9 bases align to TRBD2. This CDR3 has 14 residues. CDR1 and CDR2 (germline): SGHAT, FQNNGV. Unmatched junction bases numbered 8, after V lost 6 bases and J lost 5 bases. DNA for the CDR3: TGTGCCAGCAGACCAGGCCGGACTAGCGACGAGCAGTACTTC. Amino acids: CASRPGRTSDEQYF. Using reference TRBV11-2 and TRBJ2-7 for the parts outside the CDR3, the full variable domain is EAGVAQSPRYKIIEKRQSVAFWCNPISGHATLYWYQQILGQGPKLLIQFQNNGVVDDSQLPKDRFSAERLKGVDSTLKIQPAKLEDSAVYLCASRPGRTSDEQYFGPGTRLTVT.

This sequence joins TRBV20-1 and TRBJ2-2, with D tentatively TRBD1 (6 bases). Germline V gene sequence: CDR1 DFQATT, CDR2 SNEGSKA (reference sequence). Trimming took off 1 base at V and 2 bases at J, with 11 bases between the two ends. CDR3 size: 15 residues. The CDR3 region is CSARVEGTNTGELFF. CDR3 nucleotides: TGCAGTGCTAGAGTAGAGGGGACAAACACCGGGGAGCTGTTTTTT.